Listed below are T cell receptor beta chains from one sample, sequenced in a study of T cells in localized non-small cell lung cancer. The data were produced by immunoSEQ multiplex PCR, yet TCRdb's version contains in-frame clones alone and is incomplete. The sample carries approximately 2,600 clones, roughly two fifths recorded once. The specimen was lung tumor tissue, collected before any cancer treatment. These receptors were obtained from a male donor at least 60 years old with stage I squamous cell lung carcinoma. CDR3s include the opening cysteine and the closing phenylalanine or tryptophan. A D gene is named only where the DNA matches it firmly. Clone size, where shown, is once, few, many, or a class for clones that have expanded.

CDR3 DNA | CDR3 protein | clone size | D gene | V gene | CDR3 length | J gene
TGTGCCAGCAGTGAGCGGACAAGCGGCGATACGCAGTATTTT | CASSERTSGDTQYF | few | - | TRBV9 | 14 | TRBJ2-3
TGTGCCAGCTCACGAGGGAGTCTCGGATTCGGGGAGCTGTTTTTT | CASSRGSLGFGELFF | - | - | TRBV18 | 15 | TRBJ2-2
TGTGCCAGCAGGGCTGGACAGGGAAGTCTAAACACCATATATTTT | CASRAGQGSLNTIYF | hyperexpanded | TRBD1 | TRBV6-8 | 15 | TRBJ1-3
TGTGCCAGCAGAGAGAGGACAGCGAACACCGGGGAGCTGTTTTTT | CASRERTANTGELFF | - | - | TRBV6-8 | 15 | TRBJ2-2
TGTGCCAGCAGCCGACGGGGAACCTACAATGAGCAGTTCTTC | CASSRRGTYNEQFF | - | - | TRBV11-3 | 14 | TRBJ2-1
TGTGCCAGCAGCGTAGCTGAGGGGGAGCAGTACTTC | CASSVAEGEQYF | - | - | TRBV9 | 12 | TRBJ2-7
TGTGCCAGCAGTTATAATCGTCGGAGCACTGAAGCTTTCTTT | CASSYNRRSTEAFF | medium-sized | - | TRBV6-8 | 14 | TRBJ1-1
TGTGCCAGTAGTAACCCCCCACCCGGTGTTCTATACACCGGGGAGCTGTTTTTT | CASSNPPPGVLYTGELFF | few | - | TRBV19 | 18 | TRBJ2-2
TGTGCCAGCTCCTTTACACGTCAGGGGCTAGCTTTCTTT | CASSFTRQGLAFF | few | - | TRBV9 | 13 | TRBJ1-1
TGTGCCAGCAGTGACTTAGCGGAGATCACCGGGGAGCTGTTTTTT | CASSDLAEITGELFF | - | - | TRBV25-1 | 15 | TRBJ2-2
TGTGCCAGCAGTGCGGAGGGGCGGAACACTGAAGCTTTCTTT | CASSAEGRNTEAFF | few | - | TRBV6-8 | 14 | TRBJ1-1
TGTGCCAGCCCACCACCGACAGGTGGGGTTAGGGAGCAGTACTTC | CASPPPTGGVREQYF | - | - | TRBV18 | 15 | TRBJ2-7
TGTGCCAGCAGTCCTATACAGACAGCCCAATCCACAGATACGCAGTATTTT | CASSPIQTAQSTDTQYF | - | - | TRBV28 | 17 | TRBJ2-3
TGTGCCACCAGCAGAGCGGGGGGCAATCAGCCCCAGCATTTT | CATSRAGGNQPQHF | - | - | TRBV15 | 14 | TRBJ1-5
TGTGCCTGGATGAAACAGGGGGCTGCTGAAGCTTTCTTT | CAWMKQGAAEAFF | few | TRBD1 | TRBV30 | 13 | TRBJ1-1
TGTGCCAGCAGTTACTCCGGGACAAAACAAGAGACCCAGTACTTC | CASSYSGTKQETQYF | - | - | TRBV6-8 | 15 | TRBJ2-5
TGTGCCAGCAGTTACTCGGTGGGGGGGCGGCGGAACTATGGCTACACCTTC | CASSYSVGGRRNYGYTF | medium-sized | - | TRBV6-8 | 17 | TRBJ1-2
TGTGCCACCAGCAGAACTAGCGGTGAGGGGGATACGCAGTATTTT | CATSRTSGEGDTQYF | - | TRBD2 | TRBV15 | 15 | TRBJ2-3
TGTGCCAGCAGCCTACTAGCGGGAGGAATTGAGCAGTTCTTC | CASSLLAGGIEQFF | large | TRBD2 | TRBV14 | 14 | TRBJ2-1
TGTGCCAGCAGGGAGGGACAGTGGACCGGGGAGCTGTTTTTT | CASREGQWTGELFF | few | - | TRBV6-8 | 14 | TRBJ2-2
TGTGCCACCAGCAGAGATCCCGGGACAGGGGTCTATGGCTACACCTTC | CATSRDPGTGVYGYTF | - | TRBD1 | TRBV15 | 16 | TRBJ1-2
TGTGCCAGCAGCTTAGGGCTGGCGGCGAACACTGAAGCTTTCTTT | CASSLGLAANTEAFF | medium-sized | - | TRBV11-3 | 15 | TRBJ1-1
TGTGCCAGCAGTTTACCCTCTAACACTGAAGCTTTCTTT | CASSLPSNTEAFF | few | - | TRBV28 | 13 | TRBJ1-1
TGTGCCAGCAGCGTAGATAAAGATACGCAGTATTTT | CASSVDKDTQYF | few | - | TRBV9 | 12 | TRBJ2-3
TGTGCCAGCTCACCTCCATGGGCCACCGGGGAGCTGTTTTTT | CASSPPWATGELFF | - | - | TRBV18 | 14 | TRBJ2-2
TGCAGCGTCCTAGGTCAGGGGGTGTACAATGAGCAGTTCTTC | CSVLGQGVYNEQFF | - | TRBD1 | TRBV29-1 | 14 | TRBJ2-1
TGCGCCAGCAGTCGTATAGCAGGGGGCATGACTGAAGCTTTCTTT | CASSRIAGGMTEAFF | medium-sized | TRBD1 | TRBV4-1 | 15 | TRBJ1-1
TGTGCCAGCAGCCAAGATAATCGGAGGGCGGAGACCCAGTACTTC | CASSQDNRRAETQYF | few | - | TRBV14 | 15 | TRBJ2-5
TGTGCCTCGGCCAGTGGGGAGACCCAGTACTTC | CASASGETQYF | few | - | TRBV30 | 11 | TRBJ2-5
TGTGCCAGCACCTCGAGGGGACAGGGTAATAACTATGGCTACACCTTC | CASTSRGQGNNYGYTF | - | TRBD1 | TRBV6-8 | 16 | TRBJ1-2
TGTGCCAGTACTTCCACAAGGGGGCGGGGGACCCAGTACTTC | CASTSTRGRGTQYF | - | - | TRBV19 | 14 | TRBJ2-5
TGCGCCAGCAGCCCTGACCGTTGGGACACTGAAGCTTTCTTT | CASSPDRWDTEAFF | - | - | TRBV5-1 | 14 | TRBJ1-1
TGTGCCACCAGCAGAGAGCGTGGGGCAGGGTTGCCCTACGAGCAGTACTTC | CATSRERGAGLPYEQYF | once | - | TRBV15 | 17 | TRBJ2-7
TGTGCCAGCAGTTTAACAGGGGTATATGAAAAACTGTTTTTT | CASSLTGVYEKLFF | - | TRBD1 | TRBV28 | 14 | TRBJ1-4
TGTGCCAGTAGTATACGGGGGACCGGGGAGCTGTTTTTT | CASSIRGTGELFF | - | - | TRBV19 | 13 | TRBJ2-2
TGTGCCACCAGCAGATCTAGCGGGGGTTACAATGAGCAGTTCTTC | CATSRSSGGYNEQFF | - | TRBD2 | TRBV15 | 15 | TRBJ2-1
TGTGCCAGTACCCCTGCAGGGCCGCGCAATGAGCAGTTCTTC | CASTPAGPRNEQFF | - | - | TRBV19 | 14 | TRBJ2-1
TGTGCCAGCAGCCTATACGACAAGCCGAACACCGGGGAGCTGTTTTTT | CASSLYDKPNTGELFF | few | - | TRBV9 | 16 | TRBJ2-2
TGTGCCAGCAGTTACCGGGACAGGAAAGAAGCTTTCTTT | CASSYRDRKEAFF | - | TRBD1 | TRBV6-8 | 13 | TRBJ1-1
TGCGCCAGCATGAGGGATGACTATGGCTACACCTTC | CASMRDDYGYTF | few | - | TRBV10-2 | 12 | TRBJ1-2
TGCAGCGCCCAAAGCCAGGGGGCGCCAGGCTATGGCTACACCTTC | CSAQSQGAPGYGYTF | - | TRBD1 | TRBV29-1 | 15 | TRBJ1-2
TGTGCCAGCTCACCGGCAAGAAATGAGCAGTTCTTC | CASSPARNEQFF | - | - | TRBV18 | 12 | TRBJ2-1
TGTGCCAGCAGCCCAGATCCGGGAGGGCCATCAGGCGGGGAGCTGTTTTTT | CASSPDPGGPSGGELFF | few | TRBD2 | TRBV7-6 | 17 | TRBJ2-2
TGTGCCAGCATATCCCCCAGGACTGAAGCTTTCTTT | CASISPRTEAFF | few | - | TRBV12-5 | 12 | TRBJ1-1
TGTGCCAGCAGTTCCCGACAGACTAGCGGGAGGGCTCTAGCCAAAAACATTCAGTACTTC | CASSSRQTSGRALAKNIQYF | medium-sized | TRBD2 | TRBV27 | 20 | TRBJ2-4
TGTGCTAGTGGATGGGGGGGATCGGGTAAGCAGTTCTTC | CASGWGGSGKQFF | - | TRBD2 | TRBV12-5 | 13 | TRBJ2-1
TGTGCCAGCAGCGCGGAGCGGCTCTCCTACGAGCAGTACTTC | CASSAERLSYEQYF | - | - | TRBV11-3 | 14 | TRBJ2-7
TGTGCCAGCAGCGTAACCAACTATGGCTACACCTTC | CASSVTNYGYTF | few | - | TRBV9 | 12 | TRBJ1-2